Listed below are T cell receptor beta chains from one sample, sequenced in a study of T cells of healthy individuals. MiXCR, applied by TCRdb to the 5' RACE reads, yields one record per CDR3 protein. The data show 100,000 or so distinct CDR3 sequences, roughly a sixth seen once. The receptors stem from a human donor in good health. Both conserved end residues are part of each CDR3. A D gene is named only where the DNA matches it firmly. Rows may omit the clone size; those that give it use once, few, many or a size class.

j_call | d_call | clone_size | v_call | cdr3_aa | cdr3_nt
TRBJ1-1 | NA | NA | TRBV28 | CASRPGHGNTEAFF | TGTGCCAGCAGACCGGGACACGGGAACACTGAAGCTTTCTTT
TRBJ1-5 | NA | many | TRBV9 | CASSVGSYQPQHF | TGTGCCAGCAGCGTAGGTAGTTATCAGCCCCAGCATTTT
TRBJ2-1 | NA | many | TRBV7-6 | CASSLSRGREFF | TGTGCCAGCAGCTTATCGAGGGGCAGAGAGTTCTTC
TRBJ2-3 | NA | few | TRBV4-2 | CASSQDTQTNTQYF | TGTGCCAGCAGCCAGGATACACAGACCAATACGCAGTATTTT
TRBJ2-2 | TRBD2 | few | TRBV10-3 | CAISQPSGRDANTGELFF | TGTGCCATCAGCCAGCCTAGCGGGAGAGACGCGAACACCGGGGAGCTGTTTTTT
TRBJ1-5 | NA | few | TRBV20-1 | CSASRGNQPQHF | TGCAGTGCTAGTCGGGGCAATCAGCCCCAGCATTTT
TRBJ1-2 | NA | NA | TRBV30 | CAWSLANYGYTF | TGTGCCTGGAGTCTAGCCAACTATGGCTACACCTTC
TRBJ2-7 | TRBD2 | many | TRBV29-1 | CSVAGGGRTYEQYF | TGCAGCGTTGCCGGGGGGGGGCGAACCTACGAGCAGTACTTC
TRBJ2-7 | NA | many | TRBV29-1 | CSASTDPYEQYF | TGCAGCGCCTCGACAGATCCCTACGAGCAGTACTTC
TRBJ1-1 | TRBD1 | few | TRBV29-1 | CSVVPQGAGLDTEAFF | TGCAGCGTTGTACCTCAGGGGGCTGGGCTGGACACTGAAGCTTTCTTT
TRBJ1-2 | NA | NA | TRBV7-2 | CASSPNGGASSYGYTF | TGTGCCAGCAGCCCCAATGGGGGGGCTTCCTCCTATGGCTACACCTTC
TRBJ1-5 | NA | NA | TRBV7-9 | CATQASGGYSNQPQHF | TGTGCCACCCAAGCTTCCGGCGGTTATAGCAATCAGCCCCAGCATTTT
TRBJ1-3 | NA | few | TRBV4-1 | CASSQSADRIVSGNTIYF | TGCGCCAGCAGCCAATCCGCGGACAGAATTGTCTCTGGAAACACCATATATTTT
TRBJ1-4 | TRBD1 | few | TRBV7-2 | CASSSGQGEKLFF | TGTGCCAGCAGCTCGGGACAGGGAGAAAAACTGTTTTTT
TRBJ2-2 | NA | NA | TRBV28 | CASSSPGITGELFF | TGTGCCAGCAGTTCCCCAGGGATCACCGGGGAGCTGTTTTTT
TRBJ2-1 | NA | many | TRBV20-1 | CSARTSYEQFF | TGCAGTGCTAGAACCAGCTATGAGCAGTTCTTC